This T cell receptor beta chain was identified in a study of cytomegalovirus exposure and HLA in healthy donors. Study conclusions and caveats: Follow-up analysis later connected one missense variant in DCLRE1C with trimming of TCR beta V- and J-genes. Later on, an analysis found that several of the most significant clusters appeared to be linked to common viral pathogens, which included parvovirus B19.

The PCR ran on 60 Vbeta and 13 Jbeta primers. Assay: immunoSEQ multiplex PCR; the TCRdb copy retains only in-frame clones and omits some. The repertoire holds roughly 160,000 clones, with about four fifths as singletons. Details on this clone: What it binds is unknown.

V trimming: 6 bases; J trimming: 8 bases; junction bases outside the gene matches: 11. The length of the CDR3 is 14 residues. From germline, CDR1 is MNHNS and CDR2 SASEGT. The J gene is TRBJ1-2, the V gene TRBV6-1, with 8 nucleotides matching TRBD1. The origin of this receptor is a woman in her thirties in good health and CMV-seropositive. Material for sequencing was PBMCs. The CDR3 here is CASSRATGADGYTF. The CDR3 bases are TGTGCCAGCAGCCGAGCGACAGGGGCGGACGGCTACACCTTC.